Listed below are T cell receptor beta chains from one sample, sequenced in a study of long-term antiretroviral therapy in people with HIV. Data came from immunoSEQ multiplex PCR; TCRdb stores just in-frame clones and leaves some out. The sample contains tens of thousands of clones, over 75% of which appear only once. Source: unsorted PBMCs, taken 1.1 years before starting antiretroviral therapy. The origin of the receptors is a woman aged 25 to 39 with HIV. The CDR3 runs from the conserved cysteine through the conserved F or W. The order of the fields is clone size, D gene, V gene, J gene, CDR3 DNA, CDR3 protein. The D gene is left open where the match is weak. Clone size is given for some rows only: seen once, a few or many times, or a class if the clone is expanded.

-	TRBD1	TRBV9	TRBJ1-1	TGTGCCAGCAGCAAGTGGGGCACAGGGGCTATTGAAGCTTTCTTT	CASSKWGTGAIEAFF
-	-	TRBV5-6	TRBJ1-2	TGTGCCAGCAGCTTGATACAGAAACCTTATGGCTACACCTTC	CASSLIQKPYGYTF
-	-	TRBV5-1	TRBJ1-1	TGCGCCAGCAGCGCCAAACAGGGCTGGGCTGAAGCTTTCTTT	CASSAKQGWAEAFF
once	-	TRBV5-8	TRBJ1-1	TGTGCCAGCAGCTTGGAATTCTCGCCCGGGACAATCACTGAAGCTTTCTTT	CASSLEFSPGTITEAFF
-	-	TRBV14	TRBJ2-3	TGTGCCAGCAGCCGACAGCCTAGCACAGATACGCAGTATTTT	CASSRQPSTDTQYF
-	-	TRBV7-2	TRBJ2-1	TGTGCCAGCAGCTTACCCGGTGGTGAGCAGTTCTTC	CASSLPGGEQFF
-	-	TRBV5-8	TRBJ1-4	TGTGCCAGCAGCCCGCCCGGGAATGAAAAACTGTTTTTT	CASSPPGNEKLFF
-	-	TRBV19	TRBJ1-1	TGTGCCAGTAGTATAGCCGGCGGTCTGAACACTGAAGCTTTCTTT	CASSIAGGLNTEAFF
once	TRBD2	TRBV27	TRBJ2-3	TGTGCCAGCAGTTTTAGAATTGGGGCGGGGGGGCTGGCAGATACGCAGTATTTT	CASSFRIGAGGLADTQYF
-	TRBD1	TRBV19	TRBJ1-1	TGTGCCAGTAGACCCAGGGGGCAAACTGAAGCTTTCTTT	CASRPRGQTEAFF
-	TRBD1	TRBV10-3	TRBJ2-3	TGTGCCATCAGTGAGGGGGGACAGGGCCTTTGGGAGGCGCAGTATTTT	CAISEGGQGLWEAQYF
-	-	TRBV30	TRBJ2-5	TGTGCCTGGAGTGTACACCTCCAAGAGACCCAGTACTTC	CAWSVHLQETQYF
few	-	TRBV9	TRBJ1-6	TGTGCCAGCAGCCCCCTCGGGAGGTCCTATAATTCACCCCTCCACTTT	CASSPLGRSYNSPLHF
-	-	TRBV9	TRBJ1-1	TGTGCCAGCAGCGGCCGGGACGGGGAAGCTTTCTTT	CASSGRDGEAFF
-	TRBD1	TRBV6-7	TRBJ2-4	TGTGCCAGCAGTTACTCGAAGGGGGCGCTAGCCAAAAACATTCAGTACTTC	CASSYSKGALAKNIQYF
-	-	TRBV4-1	TRBJ2-2	TGCGCCAGCAGCCAAGAAGGGGCAGCGAACACCGGGGAGCTGTTTTTT	CASSQEGAANTGELFF
-	TRBD1	TRBV30	TRBJ1-4	TGTGCCTGGAGTGTAGGGGCTGGACAGGGCACTAATGAAAAACTGTTTTTT	CAWSVGAGQGTNEKLFF
-	-	TRBV11-2	TRBJ2-6	TGTGCCAGCAGCTTACCCAGACAGTACGCTGGGGCCAACGTCCTGACTTTC	CASSLPRQYAGANVLTF
few	-	TRBV7-3	TRBJ1-5	TGTGCCAGCAGCTTAACCCCAGATCAGCCCCAGCATTTT	CASSLTPDQPQHF
-	-	TRBV5-8	TRBJ1-1	TGTGCCAGCAGCTTGGTTGTAGGAGGGGGAGCTGAAGCTTTCTTT	CASSLVVGGGAEAFF
-	TRBD1	TRBV2	TRBJ2-1	TGTGCCAGCGGGACAGTACTTTCTGGGAATGAGCAGTTCTTC	CASGTVLSGNEQFF
-	TRBD1	TRBV11-3	TRBJ1-6	TGTGCCAGCAGCCAAGGGACAGGGGACAATTCACCCCTCCACTTT	CASSQGTGDNSPLHF
-	TRBD2	TRBV15	TRBJ2-1	TGTGCCACCAGCCCGCCACCGTTTGCCCCCGGGACTAGCGGGGGGCCTCGAGATTACAATGAGCAGTTCTTC	CATSPPPFAPGTSGGPRDYNEQFF
-	-	TRBV14	TRBJ1-6	TGTGCCAGCAGCCAAGTCGTTTACTCCTATAATTCACCCCTCCACTTT	CASSQVVYSYNSPLHF
-	-	TRBV5-5	TRBJ1-1	TGTGCCAGCAGCTTGAGGCAGCTGAACACTGAAGCTTTCTTT	CASSLRQLNTEAFF
-	-	TRBV5-1	TRBJ2-3	TGCGCCAGCAGCTTGGGTCAGGAGTTTGGTACGCAGTATTTT	CASSLGQEFGTQYF
few	-	TRBV6-1	TRBJ2-3	TGTGCCAGCACCGATAGGTCAGATACGCAGTATTTT	CASTDRSDTQYF
-	-	TRBV11-2	TRBJ2-1	TGTGCCAGCCTAGAGGGGAGTGGTTACAATGAGCAGTTCTTC	CASLEGSGYNEQFF
-	TRBD1	TRBV5-8	TRBJ1-1	TGTGCCAGCAGCGCTACAGGGGACCGGGTCACTGAAGCTTTCTTT	CASSATGDRVTEAFF
-	-	TRBV6-5	TRBJ1-1	TGTGCCAGCAAATCTGGGGACACTGAAGCTTTCTTT	CASKSGDTEAFF
few	-	TRBV6-1	TRBJ2-3	TGTGCCAGCAGAGACTTGCGCGGGGCAGATACGCAGTATTTT	CASRDLRGADTQYF
-	-	TRBV29-1	TRBJ2-5	TGCAGCGTTGTAGCGGTACGCCAAGAGACCCAGTACTTC	CSVVAVRQETQYF
-	-	TRBV6-5	TRBJ2-4	TGTGCCAGCAGCCCCGGACAGAAAAACATTCAGTACTTC	CASSPGQKNIQYF
-	-	TRBV7-3	TRBJ1-1	TGTGCCAGCAGCTTATTCGGGGGTGGACGGGAAGCTTTCTTT	CASSLFGGGREAFF
-	TRBD2	TRBV5-1	TRBJ2-3	TGCGCCAGCAAACTAGCGGGGGGAGGTTCAGATACGCAGTATTTT	CASKLAGGGSDTQYF
-	TRBD2	TRBV5-5	TRBJ2-7	TGTGCCAGCAGCTTGGGAGCTAGCGGGGCCTACGAGCAGTACTTC	CASSLGASGAYEQYF
-	-	TRBV2	TRBJ1-5	TGTGCCAGCAGGAACCCGGGGTCCCCAACCAATCAGCCCCAGCATTTT	CASRNPGSPTNQPQHF
once	TRBD2	TRBV9	TRBJ2-5	TGTGCCAGCAGCGTGGGGGCCGGACTAGCGGGGTTTCAAGAGACCCAGTACTTC	CASSVGAGLAGFQETQYF